Following are 3 T cell receptor beta chains from one sample sequenced in a study of blood T cell repertoires in COVID-19. Sequencing used immunoSEQ multiplex PCR; TCRdb keeps in-frame clones, though not all of them. The data show 250,000 or so clones, approximately 86% seen once. The specimen was peripheral blood. These receptors were taken from a woman between 55 and 75 years old with COVID-19, enrolled during active disease.

The chain links TRBV5-1 to TRBJ2-7; 7 positions match TRBD2. The CDR3 has 15 residues. Germline V lookup: CDR1 SGHRS, CDR2 YFSETQ. After removal of 4 bases from V and 3 bases from J, the junction contained 10 bases not matched to a gene. As DNA, the CDR3 is TGCGCCAGCAGCCCGGGTCGCGGGAGTCACTACGAGCAGTACTTC. It is translated as CASSPGRGSHYEQYF. The whole variable domain, remainder taken from reference TRBV5-1 and TRBJ2-7, is KAGVTQTPRYLIKTRGQQVTLSCSPISGHRSVSWYQQTPGQGLQFLFEYFSETQRNKGNFPGRFSGRQFSNSRSEMNVSTLELGDSALYLCASSPGRGSHYEQYFGPGTRLTVT.

This clone is a singleton in its sample. The chain couples TRBV20-1 to TRBJ1-3; D is unresolved. V was shortened by 3 bases and J by 3 bases, with 3 bases between the two germline ends. CDR3 size: 11 residues. Germline V lookup: CDR1 DFQATT, CDR2 SNEGSKA (reference sequence). As DNA, the CDR3 is TGCAGTGCTAGTTATGGAAACACCATATATTTT. Translation gives CSASYGNTIYF.

The chain joins TRBV18 to TRBJ1-4, with TRBD1 matching over 9 bases. Germline V gene data show CDR1 as KGHSH and CDR2 as LQKENI. V trimming: 4 bases; J trimming: 3 bases; junction bases outside the gene matches: 6. The CDR3 has 16 residues. DNA of the CDR3: TGTGCCAGCTCACGACAACAGGGGGCAGCTAATGAAAAACTGTTTTTT. Translating it yields CASSRQQGAANEKLFF.